Listed here are 29 T cell receptor beta chains from one sample, sequenced in a study of OX40 agonist ivuxolimab in advanced cancers. Method: immunoSEQ multiplex PCR; TCRdb's copy keeps in-frame clones and lacks some. The sample contains approximately 81,000 clones, about 85% of which appear only once. The sequencing used CD4+ or CD8+ T cells sorted from blood, collected in a trial of the OX40 agonist ivuxolimab. The source is an adult with an advanced solid tumor such as melanoma, head and neck, liver or kidney cancer.

The chain's CDR3 is CASSPRDRVEHGYTF. The CDR3 DNA follows: TGTGCCAGCTCACCGAGGGACAGGGTGGAGCATGGCTACACCTTC. This chain links TRBV18 with TRBJ1-2; 9 bases are shared with TRBD1. Germline CDR1 KGHSH, CDR2 LQKENI. The V and J ends lost 3 bases and 6 bases, in that order; junction bases with no gene match: 8. The CDR3 length is 15 residues.

The V gene is TRBV6-5, the J gene TRBJ1-5; 10 nucleotides agree with TRBD1. The CDR3 is made up of 15 amino acids. V dropped 0 bases and J dropped 5; count of bases not matched to a gene: 1. CDR1 and CDR2 (germline): MNHEY, SVGAGI. CDR3 sequence reads: CASSYSGTGDQPQHF. The DNA for the CDR3 is TGTGCCAGCAGTTACTCCGGGACAGGGGATCAGCCCCAGCATTTT.

The chain employs TRBV2 and TRBJ2-2, with D perhaps TRBD1 (6 bases). Trimming left V 5 bases short and J 5 bases short, with 12 bases between. Germline CDR1 reads SNHLY; CDR2 reads FYNNEI. CDR3 length: 14 amino acids. CDR3 sequence: CASSTGQPTGELFF. CDR3 nucleotide sequence: TGTGCCAGCAGTACAGGACAGCCGACCGGGGAGCTGTTTTTT.

This clone was counted a single time. CDR3 residues: CASTGAYGRGQYF. CDR3 nucleotides: TGTGCCAGTACCGGGGCTTACGGTCGAGGGCAGTATTTT. The chain carries TRBV19 and TRBJ2-3; the D call may be TRBD1 or TRBD2 (5 bases each). Trimming took 7 bases from V and 11 from J, leaving 19 bases between them. This CDR3 contains 13 residues. In germline, CDR1 is LNHDA, CDR2 SQIVND (reference sequence).

The J gene is TRBJ2-5, the V gene TRBV5-6; TRBD2 might be the D (5 bases). The V end was cut by 4 bases, the J end by 2 bases, with 15 bases between. The germline V gene encodes CDR1 SGHDT and CDR2 YYEEEE. The CDR3 runs to 15 residues. The CDR3 nucleotides read TGTGCCAGCAGCCAGAGCCCGGGATCACAAGAGACCCAGTACTTC. Translating it yields CASSQSPGSQETQYF.

The rearrangement uses TRBV7-2 and TRBJ1-5; D not resolved. V lost 3 bases and J 5 bases, leaving 11 bases between the germline ends. Germline loops: CDR1 SGHTA, CDR2 FQGNSA. The CDR3 is 14 residues long. CDR3 bases: TGTGCCAGCAGCTTCTACTCGTCCGATCAGCCCCAGCATTTT. It specifies CASSFYSSDQPQHF.

This sequence joins TRBV5-1 and TRBJ1-2; D not resolved. This CDR3 spans 15 amino acids. Germline lookup yields CDR1 SGHRS and CDR2 YFSETQ. The V gene lost 0 bases and the J gene lost 6 bases, with 15 bases spanning the gap. The CDR3, as DNA: TGCGCCAGCAGCTTGGGCGACCTCGCCGGGAATGGCTACACCTTC. Amino acid sequence: CASSLGDLAGNGYTF.

The chain carries TRBV11-3 and TRBJ1-1, with D unresolved. The CDR3 loop spans 14 amino acids. CDR1 and CDR2 from the germline V gene are SGHNT and YENEEA. Deletions cut 2 bases from V and 8 bases from J, with 15 bases between. CDR3 in DNA: TGTGCCAGCAGCTTAAGTCGTCGGTCCCCCGAAGCTTTCTTT. Amino acids: CASSLSRRSPEAFF.

The rearrangement links TRBV6-6 to TRBJ2-3, with D perhaps TRBD1 (6 bases). This CDR3 is 13 amino acids long. Trimming removed 3 bases from V and 3 bases from J, with 7 bases in between. Looked up from germline, CDR1 is MNHNY and CDR2 is SVGAGI (reference sequence). CDR3 region: CASSYGQTDTQYF. The CDR3 DNA follows: TGTGCCAGCAGTTATGGACAGACAGATACGCAGTATTTT.

This clone was detected ten times or more. V is TRBV6-6 and J is TRBJ1-4; weak D call: TRBD1 (6 bases). The length of the CDR3 is 15 residues. Trimming removed 6 bases at V and 0 bases at J, with 11 bases between. CDR1 is MNHNY and CDR2 is SVGAGI in the germline V gene (reference sequence). This CDR3 reads CASSHTGTTNEKLFF. Here the CDR3 DNA reads TGTGCCAGCAGCCACACAGGGACAACTAATGAAAAACTGTTTTTT.

This clone was found a few times. The rearrangement joins TRBV7-2 to TRBJ2-5, with 8 bases fitting TRBD2. Germline V gene sequence: CDR1 SGHTA, CDR2 FQGNSA. The CDR3 is made up of 15 amino acids. J gave up 5 bases and V 4 bases, and 9 bases lay outside the gene matches. This CDR3 is CASSWVEAGVETQYF. CDR3 coding DNA: TGTGCCAGCAGCTGGGTTGAAGCGGGGGTGGAGACCCAGTACTTC. The full variable domain, completed using reference TRBV7-2 and TRBJ2-5, is GAGVSQSPSNKVTEKGKDVELRCDPISGHTALYWYRQSLGQGLEFLIYFQGNSAPDKSGLPSDRFSAERTGGSVSTLTIQRTQQEDSAVYLCASSWVEAGVETQYFGPGTRLLVL.

V usage is TRBV21-1 and J usage is TRBJ2-7; TRBD1, the table's D call, lacks a check against the DNA. TRBV21-1 is labeled a pseudogene. This CDR3 has 13 residues. CDR3 in DNA: TGTGCCAGCAGAAAAACAGTCGCCTACGAGCAGTACTTC. Translating gives CASRKTVAYEQYF.

The chain employs TRBV18 and TRBJ2-3; D possibly corresponds to TRBD1 (6 bases). Germline V gene data show CDR1 as KGHSH and CDR2 as LQKENI. Between the trimmed V and J ends, which lost 8 bases and 0 bases, there was a span of 18 bases. This CDR3 region has 16 residues. Here the CDR3 DNA reads TGTGCCAGCAGTTCCGGGACACACGCTAGCACAGATACGCAGTATTTT. Amino acid sequence: CASSSGTHASTDTQYF.

CDR3 coding DNA: TGTGCCAGCAGCCAAGATGTGGCGGGAGAGCAGTTCTTC. Its translation is CASSQDVAGEQFF. This rearrangement joins TRBV14 to TRBJ2-1, with D maybe TRBD2 (6 bases). Germline-derived CDR1 and CDR2 are SGHDN and FVKESK. The CDR3 spans 13 residues. V was clipped by 0 bases and J by 10 bases, with 10 bases between them.

This chain joins TRBV30 and TRBJ2-4, with TRBD2 identical over 8 bases. Losses at the gene ends were 0 bases for V and 9 bases for J; bases not matched to a gene: 7. Germline assignment: CDR1 GTSNPN and CDR2 SVGIG (reference sequence). The CDR3 totals 14 residues. CDR3: CAWSVSGTKGIQYF. CDR3 nucleotide sequence: TGTGCCTGGAGTGTTAGCGGGACCAAGGGCATTCAGTACTTC.

This clone was counted a few times. V and J are TRBV20-1 and TRBJ1-2; no reliable D call. The germline V gene encodes CDR1 DFQATT and CDR2 SNEGSKA (reference sequence). CDR3 length: 10 residues. Trimming took off 3 bases at V and 6 bases at J, with 5 bases between the two ends. The CDR3 region is CSASDDGYTF. CDR3 in DNA: TGCAGTGCTAGTGACGATGGCTACACCTTC.

The V gene is TRBV29-1, the J gene TRBJ2-5; no reliable D call. Trimming removed 4 bases from V and 5 bases from J, with 11 bases in between. The CDR3 is 12 amino acids. The germline gives CDR1 SQVTM, CDR2 ANQGSEA. The CDR3 region is CSVAQTDETQYF. Here the CDR3 DNA reads TGCAGCGTTGCTCAAACAGATGAGACCCAGTACTTC.

The chain employs TRBV7-9 and TRBJ2-2; D is perhaps TRBD2 (6 bases). The germline V gene encodes CDR1 SEHNR and CDR2 FQNEAQ (reference sequence). This CDR3 comprises 14 residues. V was shortened by 8 bases and J by 8 bases, with 18 bases between the two germline ends. DNA of the CDR3: TGTGCCAGCGGTTTGTCCCCCGGAGGGGGGGAGCTGTTTTTT. This codes for CASGLSPGGGELFF. The complete variable domain, with remaining parts taken from reference TRBV7-9 and TRBJ2-2, reads DTGVSQNPRHKITKRGQNVTFRCDPISEHNRLYWYRQTLGQGPEFLTYFQNEAQLEKSRLLSDRFSAERPKGSFSTLEIQRTEQGDSAMYLCASGLSPGGGELFFGEGSRLTVL.

The chain has TRBV6-4 and TRBJ2-1, with 8 bases aligning to TRBD1. V was clipped by 6 bases and J by 8 bases; unmatched bases: 9. The length of the CDR3 is 14 residues. The germline V gene encodes CDR1 MRHNA and CDR2 SNTAGT. CDR3 residues: CASSPTGVRDEQFF. DNA of the CDR3: TGTGCCAGCAGCCCGACAGGGGTTAGGGATGAGCAGTTCTTC.

The J gene is TRBJ1-4, the V gene TRBV4-2, with D uncertain. The germline CDR1 and CDR2 sequences are LGHNA and YNFKEQ. V lost 0 bases, J lost 13 bases, and 12 bases lay in between. The CDR3 is 13 amino acids. CDR3 loop: CASSQESGLLLFF. The CDR3 bases are TGTGCCAGCAGCCAAGAGTCGGGTCTTCTACTGTTTTTT.

The rearrangement uses TRBV11-3 and TRBJ2-1; possible D gene TRBD2, 5 bases. Trimming cost V 3 bases and J 7 bases, with 16 bases left between them. The CDR3 extends over 15 amino acids. Germline CDR1 and CDR2: SGHNT and YENEEA. This chain's CDR3 is CASSFKGSWVNEQFF. Written as DNA, the CDR3 is TGTGCCAGCAGCTTCAAAGGGAGTTGGGTGAATGAGCAGTTCTTC.

The rearrangement uses TRBV7-3 and TRBJ2-2; D gene ambiguous. This CDR3 comprises 14 residues. Per germline, CDR1 SGHTA and CDR2 FQGTGA. V lost 6 bases and J lost 4, with 12 bases in between. This CDR3 reads CASRPDQGTGELFF. CDR3 DNA sequence: TGTGCCAGCAGACCCGACCAAGGCACCGGGGAGCTGTTTTTT.

The chain uses TRBV6-6 and TRBJ2-7, with 9 bases matching TRBD1. J was trimmed by 5 bases and V by 6 bases; bases with no gene match: 8. Germline V gives CDR1 MNHNY, CDR2 SVGAGI (reference sequence). The CDR3 runs 14 residues. DNA for the CDR3: TGTGCCAGCAGCCCGGGACAGGGCTTCGACGAGCAGTACTTC. Amino acid sequence: CASSPGQGFDEQYF.

The rearrangement links TRBV11-2 to TRBJ2-1; no definite D call. CDR1 SGHAT and CDR2 FQNNGV come from the germline V gene. The CDR3 runs 13 residues. V lost 0 bases to trimming and J lost 8 bases, with 8 bases between them. The CDR3, as DNA: TGTGCCAGCAGCTTAGATCCCGCGTATGAGCAGTTCTTC. Protein: CASSLDPAYEQFF.

This CDR3 reads CASSQLLGLGSPLHF. The CDR3 nucleotides read TGTGCCAGCAGCCAACTACTTGGCCTGGGTTCACCCCTCCACTTT. The V gene is TRBV14, the J gene TRBJ1-6; D gene ambiguous. Germline CDR1 and CDR2: SGHDN and FVKESK. V shed 2 bases and J shed 9 bases, with 14 bases lying between them. The CDR3 extends over 15 amino acids.

The chain couples TRBV7-2 to TRBJ2-5; D might be TRBD2 (5 bases). Trimming pared 4 bases from V and 2 bases from J, leaving 8 bases between. The length of the CDR3 is 13 residues. Germline assignment: CDR1 SGHTA and CDR2 FQGNSA. CDR3 bases: TGTGCCAGCAGCTCGACTATGCAAGAGACCCAGTACTTC. Protein sequence: CASSSTMQETQYF.

The chain is built from TRBV7-8 and TRBJ2-7; D is ambiguous. The germline V and J ends were trimmed by 5 bases and 4 bases, with 9 bases remaining between them. The germline gives CDR1 SGHVS, CDR2 FQNEAQ. The CDR3 loop spans 12 amino acids. This CDR3 reads CASSLLGYEQYF. For the CDR3, the DNA is TGTGCCAGCAGCCTCTTGGGTTACGAGCAGTACTTC.

The genes are TRBV30 and TRBJ1-1; D is possibly TRBD1 (6 bases). The CDR3 has 12 amino acids. Germline lookup yields CDR1 GTSNPN and CDR2 SVGIG (reference sequence). V was pared by 3 bases and J by 6 bases, with 11 bases between. CDR3 nucleotides: TGTGCCTGGAGCCCCGGGGGGCCTGAAGCTTTCTTT. Translating gives CAWSPGGPEAFF.

CDR3: CATCQGSNQPQHF. CDR3 bases: TGTGCCACCTGCCAGGGTAGCAATCAGCCCCAGCATTTT. The chain uses TRBV15 and TRBJ1-5, with D possibly being TRBD1 (5 bases). The CDR3 has 13 amino acids. Germline-derived CDR1 and CDR2 are LNHNV and YYDKDF (reference sequence). The germline V and J ends were trimmed by 8 bases and 0 bases, with 8 bases remaining between them.